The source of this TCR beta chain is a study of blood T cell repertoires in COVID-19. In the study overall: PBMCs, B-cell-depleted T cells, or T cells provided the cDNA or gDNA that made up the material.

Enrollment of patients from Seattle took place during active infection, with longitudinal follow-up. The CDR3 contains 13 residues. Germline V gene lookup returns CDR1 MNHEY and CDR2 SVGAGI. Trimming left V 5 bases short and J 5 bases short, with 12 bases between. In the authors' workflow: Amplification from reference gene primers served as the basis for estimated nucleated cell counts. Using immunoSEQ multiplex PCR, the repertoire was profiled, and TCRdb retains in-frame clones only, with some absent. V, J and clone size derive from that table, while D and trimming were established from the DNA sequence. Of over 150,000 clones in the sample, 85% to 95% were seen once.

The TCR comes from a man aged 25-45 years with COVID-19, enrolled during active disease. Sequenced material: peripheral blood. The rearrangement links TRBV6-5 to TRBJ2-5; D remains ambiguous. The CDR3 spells CASSRTTSETQYF. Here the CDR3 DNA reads TGTGCCAGCAGTCGAACTACGTCCGAGACCCAGTACTTC.